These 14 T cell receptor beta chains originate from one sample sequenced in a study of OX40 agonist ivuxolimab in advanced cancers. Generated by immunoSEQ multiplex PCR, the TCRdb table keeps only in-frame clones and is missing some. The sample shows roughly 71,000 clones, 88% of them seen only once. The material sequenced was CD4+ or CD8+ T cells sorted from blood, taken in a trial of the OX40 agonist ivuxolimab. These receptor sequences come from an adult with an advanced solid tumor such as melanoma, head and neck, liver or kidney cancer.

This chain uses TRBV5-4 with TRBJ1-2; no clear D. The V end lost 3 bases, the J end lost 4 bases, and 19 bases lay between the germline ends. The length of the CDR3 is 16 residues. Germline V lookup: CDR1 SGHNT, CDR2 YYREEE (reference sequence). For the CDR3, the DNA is TGTGCCAGCAGCTCCCCTGGAGGGCGAAGAGGCTATGGCTACACCTTC. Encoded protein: CASSSPGGRRGYGYTF.

The CDR3 DNA is TGTGCCAGCAGCCAAGTAGAGCGGGGTGAGCAGTTCTTC. Encoded protein: CASSQVERGEQFF. V and J are TRBV14 and TRBJ2-1; the match to TRBD2 covers 7 bases. The CDR3 consists of 13 residues. Germline trimming cut 1 base from V and 9 bases from J; bases unmatched to any gene: 3. Per germline, CDR1 SGHDN and CDR2 FVKESK.

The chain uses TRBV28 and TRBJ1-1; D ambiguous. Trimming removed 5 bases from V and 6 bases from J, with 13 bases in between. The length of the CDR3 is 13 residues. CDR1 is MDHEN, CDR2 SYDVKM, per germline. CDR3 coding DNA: TGTGCCAGCAGTCTCAGCCTCGACCCTGAAGCTTTCTTT. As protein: CASSLSLDPEAFF.

Here the CDR3 reads CASSSPTAYNEQFF. The CDR3, as DNA: TGTGCCAGCAGCTCTCCTACCGCCTACAATGAGCAGTTCTTC. This chain connects TRBV7-8 to TRBJ2-1; D ambiguous. Trimming cost V 4 bases and J 2 bases, with 9 bases left between them. Germline CDR1 reads SGHVS; CDR2 reads FQNEAQ. CDR3 size: 14 residues.

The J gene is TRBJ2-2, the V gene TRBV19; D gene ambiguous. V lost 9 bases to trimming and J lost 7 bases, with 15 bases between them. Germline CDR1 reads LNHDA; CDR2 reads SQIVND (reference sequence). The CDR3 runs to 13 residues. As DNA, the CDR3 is TGTGCCAGCCCCAGTGCCACCGGCGGGGAGCTGTTTTTT. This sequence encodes CASPSATGGELFF.

DNA of the CDR3: TGCGCCAGCAGCAAGCGGGGGGCCACAGATACGCAGTATTTT. Protein sequence: CASSKRGATDTQYF. The chain uses TRBV5-1 and TRBJ2-3; 9 bases line up with TRBD2. Germline CDR1 SGHRS, CDR2 YFSETQ. This CDR3 is built from 14 residues. With 4 bases clipped from V and 2 bases from J, the junction kept 2 bases outside the gene matches.

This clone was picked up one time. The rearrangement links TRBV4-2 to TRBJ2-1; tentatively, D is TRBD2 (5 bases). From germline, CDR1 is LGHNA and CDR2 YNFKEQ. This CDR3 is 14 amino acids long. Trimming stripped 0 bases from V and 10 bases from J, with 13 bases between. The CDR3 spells CASSQESSRSEQFF. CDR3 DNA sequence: TGTGCCAGCAGCCAAGAATCTAGCCGTAGCGAGCAGTTCTTC.

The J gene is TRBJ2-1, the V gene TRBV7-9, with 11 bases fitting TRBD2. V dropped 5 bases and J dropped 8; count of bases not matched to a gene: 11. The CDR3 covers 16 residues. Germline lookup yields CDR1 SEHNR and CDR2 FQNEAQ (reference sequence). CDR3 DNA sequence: TGTGCCAGCAGCCTTGTAGCGGGGGGGCATGGCGATGAGCAGTTCTTC. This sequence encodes CASSLVAGGHGDEQFF.

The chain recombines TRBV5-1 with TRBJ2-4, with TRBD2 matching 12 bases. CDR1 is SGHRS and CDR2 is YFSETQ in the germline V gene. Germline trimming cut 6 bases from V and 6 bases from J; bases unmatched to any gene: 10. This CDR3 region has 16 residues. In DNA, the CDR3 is TGCGCCAGCAAAGAACTAGCGGGGGGCCCGGGAAACATTCAGTACTTC. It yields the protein CASKELAGGPGNIQYF.

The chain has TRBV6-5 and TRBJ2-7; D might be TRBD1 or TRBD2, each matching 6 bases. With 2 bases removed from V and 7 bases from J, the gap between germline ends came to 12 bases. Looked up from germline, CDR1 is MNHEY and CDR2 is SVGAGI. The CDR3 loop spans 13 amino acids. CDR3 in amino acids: CASSYLKGGEQYF. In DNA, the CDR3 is TGTGCCAGCAGTTACCTCAAAGGGGGGGAGCAGTACTTC.

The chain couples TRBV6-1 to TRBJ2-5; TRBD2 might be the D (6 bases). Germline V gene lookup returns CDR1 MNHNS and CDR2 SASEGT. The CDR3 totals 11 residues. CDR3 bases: TGTGCATCCGGGGGTCAGGAGACCCAGTACTTC. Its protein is CASGGQETQYF.

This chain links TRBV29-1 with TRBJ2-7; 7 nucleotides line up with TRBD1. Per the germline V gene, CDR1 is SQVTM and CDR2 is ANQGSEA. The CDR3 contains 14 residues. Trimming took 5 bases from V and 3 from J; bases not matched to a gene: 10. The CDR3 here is CSVHTLSGGYEQYF. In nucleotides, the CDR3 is TGCAGCGTTCATACACTCTCAGGGGGCTACGAGCAGTACTTC.

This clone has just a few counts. CDR3 sequence: CASSGTGYMVFF. For the CDR3, the DNA is TGTGCCAGCAGCGGGACAGGGTATATGGTGTTTTTT. This sequence joins TRBV2 and TRBJ2-2, with 9 nucleotides matching TRBD1. The V gene end was trimmed by 6 bases and the J gene end by 15 bases; junction bases not matched to a gene: 8. The CDR3 spans 12 residues. Germline V gene sequence: CDR1 SNHLY, CDR2 FYNNEI.

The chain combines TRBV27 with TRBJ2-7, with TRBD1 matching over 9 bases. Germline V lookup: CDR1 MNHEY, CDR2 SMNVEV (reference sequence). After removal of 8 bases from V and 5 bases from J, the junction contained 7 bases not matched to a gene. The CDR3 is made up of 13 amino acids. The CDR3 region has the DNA TGTGCCAGCCGGGACAGGGAGACCCACGAGCAGTACTTC. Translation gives CASRDRETHEQYF.